The 10 T cell receptor beta chains in this list originate from one sample, sequenced in a study of blood T cell repertoires in COVID-19. Generated by immunoSEQ multiplex PCR, the TCRdb table keeps only in-frame clones and is missing some. The sample carries approximately 330,000 clones, roughly 90% recorded once. Source material: peripheral blood. The receptors shown here come from a woman aged 50 to 60 with active or convalescent COVID-19.

CDR3 nucleotides: TGTGCCATCAGTGGGGGGTATGTGACTAGCGGGAGTTGGGGCACGTACAATGAGCAGTTCTTC. Its protein is CAISGGYVTSGSWGTYNEQFF. V usage is TRBV10-3 and J usage is TRBJ2-1; 12 bases map to TRBD2. With 4 bases clipped from V and 4 bases from J, the junction kept 20 bases outside the gene matches. This CDR3 contains 21 residues. Germline loops: CDR1 ENHRY, CDR2 SYGVKD.

This chain joins TRBV4-1 and TRBJ1-4; D is uncertain. This CDR3 is built from 13 residues. Per germline, CDR1 MGHRA and CDR2 YSYEKL. The V and J ends lost 4 bases and 6 bases respectively, with 9 bases between them. The CDR3 coding sequence is TGCGCCAGCAGCCCCCGACAAGATGAAAAACTGTTTTTT. Protein: CASSPRQDEKLFF.

The J gene is TRBJ1-1, the V gene TRBV19, with TRBD1 as a possible D gene (6 bases). CDR3 length: 13 residues. The ends were cut back, 5 bases at V and 4 bases at J, with 11 bases in the middle. From germline, CDR1 is LNHDA and CDR2 SQIVND (reference sequence). CDR3 sequence (DNA): TGTGCCAGTAGTTTCCGGGACACCACTGAAGCTTTCTTT. Translated, it gives CASSFRDTTEAFF.

V is TRBV9 and J is TRBJ2-1; TRBD1 aligns across 7 bases. Looked up from germline, CDR1 is SGDLS and CDR2 is YYNGEE. V shed 1 base, J shed 5 bases, and the junction held 6 bases outside the gene matches. This CDR3 has 15 residues. The CDR3 sequence is CASSVQGQTNNEQFF. The CDR3 bases are TGTGCCAGCAGCGTACAGGGACAGACTAACAATGAGCAGTTCTTC.

The chain carries TRBV6-2 or TRBV6-3 and TRBJ2-2, with TRBD2 as a possible D gene (6 bases). Germline V lookup: CDR1 MNHEY, CDR2 SVGEGT. The CDR3 totals 13 residues. The germline V and J ends were trimmed by 4 bases and 8 bases, with 11 bases remaining between them. The CDR3 sequence is CASSSGTAGELFF. CDR3 coding DNA: TGTGCCAGCAGTTCCGGGACTGCGGGGGAGCTGTTTTTT.

CDR3 coding DNA: TGTGCCAGCAGCGTAGGGACAGGAGCTTCCTTGGGCGAGCAGTACTTC. The encoded protein is CASSVGTGASLGEQYF. The chain recombines TRBV9 with TRBJ2-7; 7 bases fit TRBD1. The length of the CDR3 is 16 residues. The germline V gene has CDR1 SGDLS and CDR2 YYNGEE. Losses at the gene ends were 0 bases for V and 6 bases for J; bases not matched to a gene: 12.

The chain couples TRBV10-3 to TRBJ2-3; TRBD2 aligns across 13 bases. This CDR3 is built from 17 residues. The germline V gene encodes CDR1 ENHRY and CDR2 SYGVKD. Trimming took 5 bases from V and 4 from J; bases not matched to a gene: 9. DNA for the CDR3: TGTGCCATCAGTTTCCCCCCGACTAGCGGGGGGTCAGATACGCAGTATTTT. It specifies CAISFPPTSGGSDTQYF.

The chain recombines TRBV11-3 with TRBJ2-1; D not certain. Trimming left V 2 bases short and J 6 bases short, with 11 bases between. The CDR3 spans 14 residues. Germline CDR1 reads SGHNT; CDR2 reads YENEEA. The CDR3 region is CASSLSRDSNEQFF. For the CDR3, the DNA is TGTGCCAGCAGCTTATCTCGTGACTCCAATGAGCAGTTCTTC.

This CDR3 reads CASSISGQGIVRNYGYTF. In nucleotides, the CDR3 is TGTGCCAGTAGTATCTCCGGACAGGGGATCGTACGTAACTATGGCTACACCTTC. The gene calls are TRBV19 and TRBJ1-2; the match to TRBD1 covers 9 bases. V dropped 3 bases and J dropped 1; count of bases not matched to a gene: 12. The CDR3 is made up of 18 amino acids. Germline-derived CDR1 and CDR2 are LNHDA and SQIVND (reference sequence).

The chain couples TRBV19 to TRBJ1-2; 10 positions agree with TRBD1. This CDR3 has 16 amino acids. J lost 2 bases, V lost 6 bases, and 9 bases had no gene match. Per the germline V gene, CDR1 is LNHDA and CDR2 is SQIVND (reference sequence). The CDR3 loop is CASSPLGQGSNYGYTF. The CDR3 region has the DNA TGTGCCAGTAGCCCCCTGGGACAGGGGTCAAACTATGGCTACACCTTC.